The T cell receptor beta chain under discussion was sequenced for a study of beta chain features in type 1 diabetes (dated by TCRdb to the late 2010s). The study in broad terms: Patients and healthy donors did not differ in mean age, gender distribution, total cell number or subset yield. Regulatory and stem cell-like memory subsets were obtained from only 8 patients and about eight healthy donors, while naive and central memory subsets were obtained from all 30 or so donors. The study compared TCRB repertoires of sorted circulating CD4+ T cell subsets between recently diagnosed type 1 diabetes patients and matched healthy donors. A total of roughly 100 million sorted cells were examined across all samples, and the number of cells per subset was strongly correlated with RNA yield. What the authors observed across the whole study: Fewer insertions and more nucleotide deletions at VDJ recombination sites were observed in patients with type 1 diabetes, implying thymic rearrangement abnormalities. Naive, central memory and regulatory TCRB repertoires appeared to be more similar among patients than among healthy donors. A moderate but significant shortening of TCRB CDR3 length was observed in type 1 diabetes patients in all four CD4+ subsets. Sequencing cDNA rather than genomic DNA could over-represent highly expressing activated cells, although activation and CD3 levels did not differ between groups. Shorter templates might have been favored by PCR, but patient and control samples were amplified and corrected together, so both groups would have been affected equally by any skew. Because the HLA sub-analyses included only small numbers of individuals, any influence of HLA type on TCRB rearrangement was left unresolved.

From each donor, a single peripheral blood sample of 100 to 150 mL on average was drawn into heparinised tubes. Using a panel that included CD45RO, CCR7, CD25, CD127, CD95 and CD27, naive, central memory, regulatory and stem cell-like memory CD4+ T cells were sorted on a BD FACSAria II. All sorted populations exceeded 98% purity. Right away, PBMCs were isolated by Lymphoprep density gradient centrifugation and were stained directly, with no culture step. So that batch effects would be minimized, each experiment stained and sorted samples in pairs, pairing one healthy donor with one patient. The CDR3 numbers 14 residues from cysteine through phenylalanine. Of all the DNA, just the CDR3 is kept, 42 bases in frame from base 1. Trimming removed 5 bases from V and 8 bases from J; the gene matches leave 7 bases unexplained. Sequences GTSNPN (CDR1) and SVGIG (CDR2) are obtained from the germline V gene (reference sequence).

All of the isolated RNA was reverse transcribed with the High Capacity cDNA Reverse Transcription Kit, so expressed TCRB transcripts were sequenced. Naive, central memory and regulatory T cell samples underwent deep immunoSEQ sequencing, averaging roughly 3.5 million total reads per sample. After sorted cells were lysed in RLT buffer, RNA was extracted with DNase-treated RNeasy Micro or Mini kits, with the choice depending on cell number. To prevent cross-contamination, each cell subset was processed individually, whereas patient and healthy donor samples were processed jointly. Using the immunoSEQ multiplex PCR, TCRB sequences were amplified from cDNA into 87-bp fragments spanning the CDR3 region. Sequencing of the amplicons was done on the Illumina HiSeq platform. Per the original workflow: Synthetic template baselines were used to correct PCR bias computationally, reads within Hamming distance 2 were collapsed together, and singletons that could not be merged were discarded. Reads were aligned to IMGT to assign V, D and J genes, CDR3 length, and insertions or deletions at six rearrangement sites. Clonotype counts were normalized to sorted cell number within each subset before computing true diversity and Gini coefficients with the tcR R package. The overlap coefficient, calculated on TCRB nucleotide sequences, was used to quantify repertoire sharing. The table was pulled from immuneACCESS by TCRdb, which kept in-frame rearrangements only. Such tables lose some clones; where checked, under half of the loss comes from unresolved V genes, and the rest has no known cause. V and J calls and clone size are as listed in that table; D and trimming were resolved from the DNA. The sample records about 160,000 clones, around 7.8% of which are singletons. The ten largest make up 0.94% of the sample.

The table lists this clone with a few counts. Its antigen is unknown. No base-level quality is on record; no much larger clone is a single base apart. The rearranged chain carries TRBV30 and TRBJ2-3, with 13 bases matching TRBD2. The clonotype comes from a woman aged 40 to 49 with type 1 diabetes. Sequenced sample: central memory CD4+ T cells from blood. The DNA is TGTGCCTGGGCACTAGCGGGAGGGCGTCTTACGCAGTATTTT. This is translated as CAWALAGGRLTQYF.